This TCR beta chain was profiled in a study of blood T cell repertoires in COVID-19. The CDR3 extends over 14 amino acids. Between the trimmed V and J ends, which lost 11 bases and 0 bases, there was a span of 14 bases. CDR1 is LGHNA, CDR2 YSLEER, per germline. Sequenced by immunoSEQ multiplex PCR; TCRdb stores in-frame clones only, minus some. This sample has 100,000 to 150,000 clones, with approximately 74% found just once. The V and J genes are TRBV4-3 and TRBJ1-3, with D perhaps TRBD1 (5 bases). The receptor comes from a man at least 80 years old with COVID-19, enrolled during active disease. The source material was peripheral blood. The CDR3: CACCRGGSGNTIYF. The CDR3 nucleotides are TGCGCCTGCTGCCGGGGCGGCTCTGGAAACACCATATATTTT.